The rows below give T cell receptor beta chains drawn from one sample of a study of control samples from healthy donors and cancer patients. Method: immunoSEQ multiplex PCR; TCRdb's copy keeps in-frame clones and lacks some. In the table there are more than 85,000 clones, around nine tenths of which are singletons. The sequencing sample was made of blood. The receptors here all came from a woman aged 50 to 60 in good health. Both conserved end residues are part of each CDR3. D genes are given only for firm matches. For some rows the clone size is stated as once, few or many, or as a class when expanded; others skip it.

size,J,D,V,DNA,CDR3
NA,TRBJ1-4,TRBD1,TRBV2,TGTGCCAGCAGCCGGAGGACAGGGGCTAATGAAAAACTGTTTTTT,CASSRRTGANEKLFF
NA,TRBJ2-5,NA,TRBV12-3/TRBV12-4,TGTGCCAGCAGTTTAGGCGGCGGGGAGACCCAGTACTTC,CASSLGGGETQYF
NA,TRBJ2-2,NA,TRBV24-1,TGTGCCACCAGTGATACCAGGACGAACACCGGGGAGCTGTTTTTT,CATSDTRTNTGELFF
few,TRBJ1-1,NA,TRBV6-2/TRBV6-3,TGTGCCAGCAGCTCGGAGCACGGGGCTTTCTTT,CASSSEHGAFF
NA,TRBJ1-2,NA,TRBV7-2,TGTGCCAGCAGCTTAGAGGGGTGGACAGAGTTCTATGGCTACACCTTC,CASSLEGWTEFYGYTF
NA,TRBJ2-7,TRBD1,TRBV4-1,TGCGCCAGCAGCCAATACCGGGACAGCTCCTACGAGCAGTACTTC,CASSQYRDSSYEQYF
NA,TRBJ2-1,NA,TRBV6-1,TGTGCCAGCAGTGAAAGAAGAGGCGACAATGAGCAGTTCTTC,CASSERRGDNEQFF
NA,TRBJ1-4,NA,TRBV14,TGTGCCAGCAGCCAAGTTGGCCTTCGCGGGATGAATGAAAAACTGTTTTTT,CASSQVGLRGMNEKLFF
NA,TRBJ1-6,NA,TRBV4-1,TGCGCCAGCAGCCAGGGGGCAGATAATTCACCCCTCCACTTT,CASSQGADNSPLHF
NA,TRBJ1-2,NA,TRBV5-4,TGTGCCAGCAGCTTGATGGGGCAGGTTGGCTACACCTTC,CASSLMGQVGYTF